This is a list of T cell receptor beta chains from one sample in a study of neurological immune-mediated disorders. MiXCR, run by TCRdb on the 5' RACE reads, gives a single entry per CDR3 protein. The repertoire holds tens of thousands of distinct CDR3 sequences, with around 10% as singletons. Sequences were obtained from PBMCs. These receptors came from a man in his forties or fifties in good health. Each CDR3 is given with its conserved first and last residue. D genes are given only for firm matches. Size is omitted from some rows. Given values are once, few, many or a class for expanded clones.

d_call clone_size j_call v_call cdr3_aa cdr3_nt
. . TRBJ1-6 TRBV27 CTSSLAGLLSPLHF TGTACCAGCAGTTTGGCCGGCCTACTCTCACCCCTCCACTTT
. many TRBJ1-4 TRBV27 CASSLLGGSEKLFF TGTGCCAGCAGTTTATTGGGGGGGAGTGAAAAACTGTTTTTT
. many TRBJ2-1 TRBV5-6 CASSFPETSSYNEQFF TGTGCCAGCAGCTTTCCGGAGACTAGCTCCTACAATGAGCAGTTCTTC
. . TRBJ2-1 TRBV10-3 CAISSGASYNEQFF TGTGCCATCAGCTCGGGGGCGTCCTACAATGAGCAGTTCTTC
TRBD2 many TRBJ2-1 TRBV6-5 CASTLSGLSSYNEQFF TGTGCCAGCACCCTTAGCGGGTTAAGCTCCTACAATGAGCAGTTCTTC
. many TRBJ2-1 TRBV12-3/TRBV12-4 CASSLRSYNEQFF TGTGCCAGCAGTCTTAGGAGCTACAATGAGCAGTTCTTC
TRBD1 few TRBJ2-2 TRBV6-1 CASRRDRANTGELFF TGTGCCAGCAGGCGGGACAGGGCGAACACCGGGGAGCTGTTTTTT
TRBD1 many TRBJ2-6 TRBV11-2 CASSLKGQISGANVLTF TGTGCCAGCAGCTTAAAGGGACAGATCTCTGGGGCCAACGTCCTGACTTTC
. many TRBJ2-3 TRBV5-1 CASGIGIADTQYF TGCGCCAGCGGAATTGGGATTGCAGATACGCAGTATTTT
TRBD1 many TRBJ2-7 TRBV3-1 CASSPEQGTGRYEQYF TGTGCCAGCAGCCCAGAACAGGGGACAGGGCGCTACGAGCAGTACTTC
. many TRBJ2-5 TRBV12-3/TRBV12-4 CASSLAGARTTEYF TGTGCCAGCAGTTTAGCGGGGGCTCGGACTACCGAGTACTTC
TRBD2 medium-sized TRBJ2-1 TRBV24-1 CATSDLSGDEQFF TGTGCCACCAGTGATTTGAGCGGGGATGAGCAGTTCTTC
TRBD2 many TRBJ2-1 TRBV28 CASSLPGAGNDNEQFF TGTGCCAGCAGCTTGCCAGGAGCGGGGAATGACAATGAGCAGTTCTTC
. many TRBJ2-6 TRBV7-6 CASSLATGSSGANVLTF TGTGCCAGCAGCTTAGCAACAGGCAGCTCTGGGGCCAACGTCCTGACTTTC
. many TRBJ2-5 TRBV7-9 CASSPRSQETQYF TGTGCCAGCAGCCCGCGGTCCCAAGAGACCCAGTACTTC
. many TRBJ1-1 TRBV5-1 CASSQDSPMNTEAFF TGCGCCAGCAGCCAGGACAGCCCCATGAACACTGAAGCTTTCTTT
TRBD2 many TRBJ2-2 TRBV5-6 CASSGSGGAAGELFF TGTGCCAGCAGCGGGAGCGGGGGGGCAGCCGGGGAGCTGTTTTTT
. many TRBJ1-1 TRBV25-1 CASTWNTEAFF TGTGCCAGTACCTGGAACACTGAAGCTTTCTTT
TRBD1 many TRBJ2-5 TRBV18 CASSSQTGEETQYF TGTGCCAGCTCAAGCCAGACAGGGGAAGAGACCCAGTACTTC
. many TRBJ2-3 TRBV5-1 CASSLDWYSRDTQYF TGCGCCAGCAGCTTGGACTGGTACAGCCGGGATACGCAGTATTTT
. many TRBJ2-7 TRBV7-9 CASSLAEGLPSPIF TGTGCCAGCAGCTTAGCGGAGGGGCTCCCATCTCCTATCTTC
. many TRBJ2-7 TRBV4-2 CASSQRAGDLTAEQYF TGTGCCAGCAGCCAGAGGGCTGGGGACTTAACTGCCGAGCAGTACTTC
. many TRBJ2-5 TRBV9 CASSVGQGPPPKAQYF TGTGCCAGCAGCGTAGGTCAGGGCCCACCCCCAAAGGCCCAGTACTTC
TRBD2 few TRBJ2-5 TRBV29-1 CSVRGGVAVEETQYF TGCAGCGTTAGGGGAGGGGTGGCAGTCGAAGAGACCCAGTACTTC
TRBD1 many TRBJ1-1 TRBV7-3 CASSLMGTGNTEAFF TGTGCCAGCAGCTTAATGGGGACAGGGAACACTGAAGCTTTCTTT
. many TRBJ1-2 TRBV29-1 CSAGPLGSNGYTF TGCAGCGCGGGGCCCCTGGGTAGCAATGGCTACACCTTC
TRBD2 few TRBJ2-2 TRBV7-3 CASSLLNMDGGSGELFF TGTGCCAGCAGCTTATTGAACATGGACGGGGGGTCCGGGGAGCTGTTTTTT
TRBD1 many TRBJ1-5 TRBV10-3 CAISEGQGMAQPQHF TGTGCCATCAGTGAGGGACAGGGAATGGCCCAGCCCCAGCATTTT
. many TRBJ2-1 TRBV9 CASSVVGPGREQFF TGTGCCAGCAGCGTAGTCGGGCCAGGACGTGAGCAGTTCTTC
TRBD2 many TRBJ2-7 TRBV9 CASSVGWGPGGGAGEQYF TGTGCCAGCAGCGTAGGATGGGGCCCTGGCGGGGGGGCCGGGGAGCAGTACTTC
. many TRBJ2-1 TRBV20-1 CSAIVSSYNEQFF TGCAGTGCGATAGTTAGCTCCTACAATGAGCAGTTCTTC
TRBD2 many TRBJ2-5 TRBV7-6 CASSLGAGVVSETQYF TGTGCCAGCAGCTTAGGGGCGGGAGTTGTTTCGGAGACCCAGTACTTC
. many TRBJ1-2 TRBV28 CASSHSQHRADGYTF TGTGCCAGCAGTCACTCACAACACAGGGCTGATGGCTACACCTTC
. many TRBJ1-5 TRBV12-3/TRBV12-4 CASSLASYQPQHF TGTGCCAGCAGTTTAGCGTCCTATCAGCCCCAGCATTTT
. many TRBJ1-1 TRBV12-3/TRBV12-4 CASSTGTGTNAEAFF TGTGCCAGCAGTACCGGGACCGGGACAAATGCTGAAGCTTTCTTT
. many TRBJ1-2 TRBV11-2 CASSLRVTNYGYTF TGTGCCAGCAGCTTACGGGTCACTAACTATGGCTACACCTTC
. many TRBJ2-6 TRBV5-6 CASSPFRGIGANVLTF TGTGCCAGCAGCCCCTTCCGCGGGATTGGGGCCAACGTCCTGACTTTC
. many TRBJ2-5 TRBV28 CASTAGQFQETQYF TGTGCCAGCACCGCCGGACAGTTCCAAGAGACCCAGTACTTC
TRBD2 . TRBJ2-1 TRBV5-1 CASSLPRTSGRGLYNEPFF TGCGCTAGCAGTTTACCCCGGACTAGCGGGAGGGGCCTTTACAATGAGCCGTTCTTC
. many TRBJ1-3 TRBV2 CASSEDRASGNTIYF TGTGCCAGCAGTGAAGACAGGGCCTCTGGAAACACCATATATTTT
. many TRBJ1-2 TRBV5-1 CASSLSGVAYGYTF TGCGCCAGCAGCTTGTCGGGAGTGGCGTATGGCTACACCTTC
TRBD2 many TRBJ2-5 TRBV20-1 CSASRGGRQETQYF TGCAGTGCTTCGCGGGGGGGCCGACAAGAGACCCAGTACTTC
. many TRBJ2-7 TRBV6-6 CASKEPGVDEQYF TGTGCCAGCAAGGAGCCCGGGGTTGACGAGCAGTACTTC
. many TRBJ2-7 TRBV20-1 CSAPGVYEQYF TGCAGTGCCCCTGGGGTCTACGAGCAGTACTTC
TRBD2 many TRBJ2-2 TRBV11-2 CASSLDLGREVTGELFF TGTGCCAGCAGCTTAGACCTGGGGAGGGAAGTCACCGGGGAGCTGTTTTTT
. many TRBJ2-5 TRBV6-5 CASRWDGQETQYF TGTGCCAGCAGATGGGACGGACAAGAGACCCAGTACTTC
TRBD2 . TRBJ2-1 TRBV9 CASILTSGGNEQFF TGTGCCAGCATCCTCACTAGCGGGGGCAATGAGCAGTTCTTC
. many TRBJ2-4 TRBV14 CASSQGMAKNIQYF TGTGCCAGCAGCCAAGGCATGGCCAAAAACATTCAGTACTTC
. many TRBJ2-7 TRBV29-1 CSVVFLSSYEQYF TGCAGCGTTGTTTTTCTGAGCTCCTACGAGCAGTACTTC
TRBD2 many TRBJ2-2 TRBV10-3 CAALAGNTGELFF TGTGCCGCCCTAGCGGGGAACACCGGGGAGCTGTTTTTT
. . TRBJ2-2 TRBV7-9 CASRSVGANTGELSF TGTGCCAGCAGGTCTGTAGGGGCAAACACCGGGGAGCTGTCTTTT
TRBD2 many TRBJ2-3 TRBV5-6 CASSGPLAGGLSTDTQYF TGTGCCAGCAGCGGGCCGCTAGCGGGGGGCCTTAGCACAGATACGCAGTATTTT
TRBD2 many TRBJ2-1 TRBV28 CASSPTGTSYNEQFF TGTGCCAGCAGTCCCACCGGGACTAGCTACAATGAGCAGTTCTTC
TRBD2 many TRBJ2-7 TRBV20-1 CSARSAGGYEQYF TGCAGTGCTAGATCAGCGGGGGGTTACGAGCAGTACTTC
. many TRBJ2-5 TRBV5-1 CASSLETEETQYF TGCGCCAGCAGCTTGGAGACAGAAGAGACCCAGTACTTC
TRBD2 many TRBJ2-7 TRBV7-2 CASSLGGTTPYEQYF TGTGCCAGCAGCTTAGGTGGGACTACCCCCTACGAGCAGTACTTC
. many TRBJ1-1 TRBV18 CASSPPGTLNTEAFF TGTGCCAGCTCACCACCCGGCACCTTGAACACTGAAGCTTTCTTT
TRBD1 . TRBJ2-7 TRBV5-1 CASSRETGNHEQYF TGCGCCAGCAGCCGAGAGACAGGGAACCACGAGCAGTACTTC
TRBD2 few TRBJ2-1 TRBV3-1 CASSQGLAEQFF TGTGCCAGCAGCCAAGGACTAGCGGAGCAGTTCTTC
. . TRBJ2-7 TRBV5-1 CSSSQGCEQYF TGCTCCAGCAGCCAGGGCTGCGAGCAGTACTTC